This T cell receptor beta chain originates from a study of blood T cell repertoires in COVID-19. The wider study: PBMCs, B-cell-depleted T cells, or T cells were the source of the cDNA or gDNA that made up the material.

As processed by the authors: Amplification from reference gene primers served as the basis for estimated nucleated cell counts. Produced via immunoSEQ multiplex PCR; TCRdb's table is partial and in-frame only. The V and J calls and clone size were taken over from that table, and D and trimming were inferred from the DNA. This sample has about 85,000 clones, with roughly four fifths found just once. Germline CDR1 is LNHDA and CDR2 is SQIVND (reference sequence). The CDR3 length is 14 residues. The V and J ends lost 6 bases and 6 bases respectively, with 17 bases between them. This chain links TRBV19 with TRBJ1-2; D possibly corresponds to TRBD1 (5 bases). Sequencing was carried out using peripheral blood. This TCR was sampled from a woman older than 75 with acute or convalescent COVID-19. Here the CDR3 reads CASSTPGRVHGYTF. The CDR3 bases are TGTGCCAGTAGCACTCCCGGCAGGGTTCATGGCTACACCTTC.